These T cell receptor beta chains were read from a single sample in a study of blood T cell repertoires in COVID-19. The method was immunoSEQ multiplex PCR; TCRdb's version includes in-frame clones alone and lacks a portion of them. The data contain some 240,000 clones, 65% to 85% of them singletons. Sequencing was performed on peripheral blood. These receptors all stem from a woman aged 40 to 50 who had recovered from COVID-19. CDR3s include the opening cysteine and the closing phenylalanine or tryptophan. A D gene is named only where the DNA matches it firmly. The size entry is marked missing in some rows and otherwise reads once, few, many or a size class.

CDR3nt: TGTGCCAGCAGTCCCCAGGCCAGGCGCACCGGGGAGCTGTTTTTT; CDR3aa: CASSPQARRTGELFF; v_gene: TRBV6-5; d_gene: -; abundance: -; j_gene: TRBJ2-2
CDR3nt: TGTGCCAGCAGCTCACTAGCGGGGGGGCCGGAAAATCAAACAGATACGCAGTATTTT; CDR3aa: CASSSLAGGPENQTDTQYF; v_gene: TRBV5-6; d_gene: TRBD2; abundance: once; j_gene: TRBJ2-3
CDR3nt: TGTGCCAGTAGTCCCCAGCGGGGCGAAGATGAGCAGTTCTTC; CDR3aa: CASSPQRGEDEQFF; v_gene: TRBV19; d_gene: TRBD2; abundance: few; j_gene: TRBJ2-1
CDR3nt: TGTGCCAGCTCCGCCATGGGCACCTACAATGAGCAGTTCTTC; CDR3aa: CASSAMGTYNEQFF; v_gene: TRBV11-3; d_gene: -; abundance: -; j_gene: TRBJ2-1
CDR3nt: TGTGCCATCAGTGGCGGGACAGAAGAAGCTTTCTTT; CDR3aa: CAISGGTEEAFF; v_gene: TRBV10-3; d_gene: TRBD1; abundance: once; j_gene: TRBJ1-1
CDR3nt: TGTGCCATCAGAGAACAGGGGGCCGTAGGCTACACCTTC; CDR3aa: CAIREQGAVGYTF; v_gene: TRBV10-3; d_gene: TRBD1; abundance: -; j_gene: TRBJ1-2
CDR3nt: TGTGCCAGCACCTTGGGACAGGAGAACTATGGCTACACCTTC; CDR3aa: CASTLGQENYGYTF; v_gene: TRBV28; d_gene: TRBD1; abundance: -; j_gene: TRBJ1-2
CDR3nt: TGTGCCAGCAGCCAAGAAGGTTTCTCAGGGAGGAACTATGGCTACACCTTC; CDR3aa: CASSQEGFSGRNYGYTF; v_gene: TRBV3-1/TRBV3-2; d_gene: -; abundance: once; j_gene: TRBJ1-2
CDR3nt: TGTGCCAGCAGTGGCAGTAACAATGAGCAGTTCTTC; CDR3aa: CASSGSNNEQFF; v_gene: TRBV2; d_gene: -; abundance: -; j_gene: TRBJ2-1
CDR3nt: TGTGCCAGCAGCTTAAGGGGCCCGAACACTGAAGCTTTCTTT; CDR3aa: CASSLRGPNTEAFF; v_gene: TRBV7-9; d_gene: -; abundance: -; j_gene: TRBJ1-1
CDR3nt: TGTGCCAGCAGCCCCCCCAGCGGGCTAGCCAAAAACATTCAGTACTTC; CDR3aa: CASSPPSGLAKNIQYF; v_gene: TRBV7-2; d_gene: -; abundance: -; j_gene: TRBJ2-4
CDR3nt: TGTGCCAGCAGTCCTCTACTCTCTGGGGCCAACGTCCTGACTTTC; CDR3aa: CASSPLLSGANVLTF; v_gene: TRBV6-6; d_gene: -; abundance: -; j_gene: TRBJ2-6
CDR3nt: TGTGCCAGCAGTTTCTACGGGGAGGGCACTGAAGCTTTCTTT; CDR3aa: CASSFYGEGTEAFF; v_gene: TRBV27; d_gene: -; abundance: -; j_gene: TRBJ1-1
CDR3nt: TGCGCCAGCAGCTTGGCAGGGTCCCTTGGCACAGATACGCAGTATTTT; CDR3aa: CASSLAGSLGTDTQYF; v_gene: TRBV5-1; d_gene: -; abundance: -; j_gene: TRBJ2-3
CDR3nt: TGTGCCAGCAGTGAAAACGGGGTGAGCACAGATACGCAGTATTTT; CDR3aa: CASSENGVSTDTQYF; v_gene: TRBV6-4; d_gene: -; abundance: -; j_gene: TRBJ2-3
CDR3nt: TGTGCCTGGCGACTCGGGACTCTCTACACCGGGGAGCTGTTTTTT; CDR3aa: CAWRLGTLYTGELFF; v_gene: TRBV30; d_gene: -; abundance: few; j_gene: TRBJ2-2
CDR3nt: TGTGCCAGCAGCCAACAGGGCGGCAATCAGCCCCAGCATTTT; CDR3aa: CASSQQGGNQPQHF; v_gene: TRBV7-2; d_gene: -; abundance: -; j_gene: TRBJ1-5